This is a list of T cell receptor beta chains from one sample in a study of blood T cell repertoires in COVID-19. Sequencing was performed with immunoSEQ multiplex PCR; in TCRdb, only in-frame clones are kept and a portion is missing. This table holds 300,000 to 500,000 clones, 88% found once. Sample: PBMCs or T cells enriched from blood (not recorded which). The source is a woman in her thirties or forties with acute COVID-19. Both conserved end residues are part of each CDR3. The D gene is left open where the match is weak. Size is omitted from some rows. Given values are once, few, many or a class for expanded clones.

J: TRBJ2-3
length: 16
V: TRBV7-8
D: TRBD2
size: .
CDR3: CASSLRASGETDTQYF
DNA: TGTGCCAGCAGCTTAAGGGCTAGCGGGGAAACAGATACGCAGTATTTT

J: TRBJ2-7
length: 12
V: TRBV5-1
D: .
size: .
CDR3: CASSGAGDEQYF
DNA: TGCGCCAGCAGCGGGGCAGGGGACGAGCAGTACTTC

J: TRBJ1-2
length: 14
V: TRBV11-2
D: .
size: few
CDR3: CASSWTAGYYGYTF
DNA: TGTGCCAGCAGCTGGACGGCGGGGTACTATGGCTACACCTTC

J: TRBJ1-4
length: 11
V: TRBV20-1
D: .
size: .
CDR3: CSARGEGKLFF
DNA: TGCAGTGCTAGGGGGGAGGGGAAACTGTTTTTT

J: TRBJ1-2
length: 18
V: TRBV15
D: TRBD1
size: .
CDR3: CATSTTMDRGAFLYGYTF
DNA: TGTGCCACCAGCACGACAATGGACAGGGGTGCTTTCCTCTATGGCTACACCTTC

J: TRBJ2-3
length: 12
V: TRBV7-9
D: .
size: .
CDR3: CASTTRTDTQYF
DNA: TGTGCCAGTACAACCCGCACAGATACGCAGTATTTT

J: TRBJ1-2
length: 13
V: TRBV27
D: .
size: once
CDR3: CASSLGLNYGYTF
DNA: TGTGCCAGCAGTTTAGGGCTGAACTATGGCTACACCTTC

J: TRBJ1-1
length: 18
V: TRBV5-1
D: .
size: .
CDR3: CASSFRHITLGMNTEAFF
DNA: TGCGCCAGCAGCTTCCGACACATTACCCTCGGAATGAACACTGAAGCTTTCTTT

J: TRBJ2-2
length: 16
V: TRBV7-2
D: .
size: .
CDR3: CASSLMAGSNTGELFF
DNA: TGTGCCAGCAGCTTAATGGCGGGATCGAACACCGGGGAGCTGTTTTTT

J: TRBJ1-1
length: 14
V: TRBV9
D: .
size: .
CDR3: CASSVDWGSAEAFF
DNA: TGTGCCAGCAGCGTAGATTGGGGCAGCGCAGAAGCTTTCTTT

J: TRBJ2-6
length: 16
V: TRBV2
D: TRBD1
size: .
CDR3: CASGRNRGSGANVLTF
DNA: TGTGCCAGCGGGAGAAACAGGGGCTCTGGGGCCAACGTCCTGACTTTC

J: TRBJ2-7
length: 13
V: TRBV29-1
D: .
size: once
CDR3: CSVGRGPRYEQYF
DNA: TGCAGCGTTGGGAGGGGCCCTCGGTACGAGCAGTACTTC

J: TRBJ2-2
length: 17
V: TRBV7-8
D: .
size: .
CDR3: CASSLLGVVAVHGELFF
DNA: TGTGCCAGCAGCTTATTAGGAGTAGTCGCGGTTCACGGGGAGCTGTTTTTT

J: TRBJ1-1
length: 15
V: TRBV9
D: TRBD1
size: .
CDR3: CASSVVRQGDAEAFF
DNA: TGTGCCAGCAGCGTAGTGAGACAGGGGGACGCTGAAGCTTTCTTT

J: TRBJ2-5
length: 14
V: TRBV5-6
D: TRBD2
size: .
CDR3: CASSPGLNQETQYF
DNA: TGTGCCAGCAGCCCGGGACTAAATCAAGAGACCCAGTACTTC

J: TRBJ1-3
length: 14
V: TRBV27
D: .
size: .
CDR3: CLEGGALSGNTIYF
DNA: TGTCTTGAAGGGGGGGCCCTCTCTGGAAACACCATATATTTT

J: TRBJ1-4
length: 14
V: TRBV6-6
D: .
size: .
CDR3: CASSHPEGNEKLFF
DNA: TGTGCCAGCAGCCACCCCGAGGGCAATGAAAAACTGTTTTTT

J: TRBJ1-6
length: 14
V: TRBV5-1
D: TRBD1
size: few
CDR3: CASSQDRGNSPLHF
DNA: TGCGCCAGCAGCCAAGACAGGGGAAATTCACCCCTCCACTTT

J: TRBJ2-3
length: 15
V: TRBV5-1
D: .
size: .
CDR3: CASSFGSGLPDTQYF
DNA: TGCGCCAGCAGCTTTGGGTCAGGGTTGCCAGATACGCAGTATTTT

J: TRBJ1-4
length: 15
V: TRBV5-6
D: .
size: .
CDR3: CASSSTGKMREKLFF
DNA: TGTGCCAGCAGCTCAACAGGGAAGATGAGGGAAAAACTGTTTTTT

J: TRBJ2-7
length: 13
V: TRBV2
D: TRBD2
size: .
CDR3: CGGGAGDSYEQYF
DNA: TGTGGCGGAGGGGCGGGGGACTCCTACGAGCAGTACTTC

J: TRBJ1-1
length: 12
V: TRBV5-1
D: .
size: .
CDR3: CASSSDTLQAFF
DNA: TGCGCCAGCAGTAGTGATACGCTTCAAGCTTTCTTT

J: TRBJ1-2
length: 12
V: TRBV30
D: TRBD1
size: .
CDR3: CAWGTGGPGYTF
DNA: TGTGCCTGGGGGACAGGGGGTCCAGGCTACACCTTC

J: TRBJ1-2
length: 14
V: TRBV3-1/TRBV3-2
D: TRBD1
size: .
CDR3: CASSTGASNYGYTF
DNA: TGTGCCAGCAGCACAGGGGCCTCTAACTATGGCTACACCTTC

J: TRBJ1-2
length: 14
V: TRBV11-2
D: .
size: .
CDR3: CASSSTDSNYGYTF
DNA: TGTGCCAGCAGCTCGACCGACAGCAACTATGGCTACACCTTC

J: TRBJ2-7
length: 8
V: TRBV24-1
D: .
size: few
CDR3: CPCYEQYF
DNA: TGTCCCTGCTACGAGCAGTACTTC

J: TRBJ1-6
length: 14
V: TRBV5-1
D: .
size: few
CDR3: CASSIRTGNSPLHF
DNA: TGCGCCAGCAGCATCCGGACGGGGAATTCACCCCTCCACTTT

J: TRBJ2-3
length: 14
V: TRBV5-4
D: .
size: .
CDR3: CASSLALSTDTQYF
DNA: TGTGCCAGCAGCTTGGCCCTTAGCACAGATACGCAGTATTTT

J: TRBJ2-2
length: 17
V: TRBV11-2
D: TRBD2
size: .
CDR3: CASSRTSGGTNTGELFF
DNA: TGTGCCAGCAGCCGGACTAGCGGGGGGACGAACACCGGGGAGCTGTTTTTT

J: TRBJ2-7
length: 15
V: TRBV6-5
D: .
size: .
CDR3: CASSSYSDSSYEQYF
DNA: TGTGCCAGCAGTTCTTACTCGGACAGTTCATACGAGCAGTACTTC

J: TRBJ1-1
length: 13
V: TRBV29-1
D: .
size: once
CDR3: CSVAGARNTEAFF
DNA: TGCAGCGTTGCTGGGGCCAGGAACACTGAAGCTTTCTTT

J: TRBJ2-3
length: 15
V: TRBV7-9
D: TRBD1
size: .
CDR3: CASSFGQGAGDTQYF
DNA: TGTGCCAGCAGCTTCGGACAGGGCGCAGGGGATACGCAGTATTTT

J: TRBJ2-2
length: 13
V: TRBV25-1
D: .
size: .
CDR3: CASSELYTGELFF
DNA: TGTGCCAGCAGTGAACTATACACCGGGGAGCTGTTTTTT

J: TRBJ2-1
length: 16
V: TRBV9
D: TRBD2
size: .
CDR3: CASSVLSGGAEGEQFF
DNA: TGTGCCAGCAGCGTTCTTAGCGGGGGGGCGGAAGGTGAGCAGTTCTTC

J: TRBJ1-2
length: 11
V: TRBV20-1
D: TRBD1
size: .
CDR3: CSARGQWTYTF
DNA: TGCAGTGCTAGGGGACAGTGGACCTACACCTTC

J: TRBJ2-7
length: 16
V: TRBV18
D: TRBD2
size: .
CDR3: CASSPPRLAGAYEQYF
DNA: TGTGCCAGCTCACCACCGCGGCTAGCGGGGGCCTACGAGCAGTACTTC

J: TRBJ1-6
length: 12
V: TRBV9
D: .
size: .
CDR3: CASSVDSSPLHF
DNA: TGTGCCAGCAGCGTAGACAGCTCACCCCTCCACTTT

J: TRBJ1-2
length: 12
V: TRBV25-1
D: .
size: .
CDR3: CASSKPGGGYTF
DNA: TGTGCCAGCAGCAAACCGGGAGGTGGCTACACCTTC

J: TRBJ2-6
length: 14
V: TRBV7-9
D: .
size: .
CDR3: CASSTGTPPFVLTF
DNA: TGTGCCAGCAGTACCGGGACTCCCCCTTTCGTCCTGACTTTC

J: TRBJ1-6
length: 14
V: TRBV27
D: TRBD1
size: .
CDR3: CASTLGQGKSPLHF
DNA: TGTGCCAGCACCCTGGGACAGGGCAAATCACCCCTCCACTTT

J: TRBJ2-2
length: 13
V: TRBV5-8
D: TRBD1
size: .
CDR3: CASSYRGFGELFF
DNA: TGTGCCAGCAGCTACAGGGGGTTCGGGGAGCTGTTTTTT

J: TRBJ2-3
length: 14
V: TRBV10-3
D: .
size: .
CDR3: CAVLGGGKRDTQYF
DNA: TGTGCCGTACTGGGAGGGGGGAAGAGGGATACGCAGTATTTT

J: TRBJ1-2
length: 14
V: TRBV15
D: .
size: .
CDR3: CATSRAGANYGYTF
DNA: TGTGCCACCAGCAGAGCAGGCGCTAACTATGGCTACACCTTC